The next 13 T cell receptor beta chains were all read from a single sample in a study of blood T cell repertoires in COVID-19. Assay used: immunoSEQ multiplex PCR; TCRdb lists only in-frame clones, some missing. The table lists some 210,000 clones, approximately 81% of them singletons. Specimen: peripheral blood. The receptors here all came from a human donor in a cohort sampled during active COVID-19.

This chain uses TRBV19 with TRBJ2-2; possibly TRBD1 for D (5 bases). Germline-derived CDR1 and CDR2 are LNHDA and SQIVND (reference sequence). V gave up 10 bases and J gave up 7 bases, with 19 bases separating them. The length of the CDR3 is 14 residues. The CDR3 loop is CATQGAGMIGELFF. The CDR3 DNA is TGTGCCACTCAGGGCGCAGGGATGATCGGGGAGCTGTTTTTT.

The chain is built from TRBV29-1 and TRBJ2-1, with 7 bases matching TRBD1. CDR1 and CDR2 (germline): SQVTM, ANQGSEA. V was clipped by 1 base and J by 5 bases; unmatched bases: 2. CDR3 length: 13 residues. The CDR3 nucleotides read TGCAGCGTTGAAGGGACAGGTCACAATGAGCAGTTCTTC. This codes for CSVEGTGHNEQFF.

CDR3 protein: CAISGPGQKNIQYF. CDR3 nucleotides: TGTGCCATCAGTGGACCGGGACAGAAAAACATTCAGTACTTC. The chain links TRBV10-3 to TRBJ2-4; 7 bases agree with TRBD1. Germline V gene sequence: CDR1 ENHRY, CDR2 SYGVKD. J was trimmed by 4 bases and V by 4 bases; bases with no gene match: 4. CDR3 length: 14 amino acids.

The rearrangement links TRBV29-1 to TRBJ1-4, with TRBD1 as a possible D gene (5 bases). This CDR3 has 14 residues. Trimming left V 2 bases short and J 8 bases short, with 15 bases between. CDR1 and CDR2 from the germline V gene are SQVTM and ANQGSEA. The chain's CDR3 is CSVESGQGGEKLFF. The CDR3 coding sequence is TGCAGCGTTGAAAGCGGGCAGGGCGGGGAAAAACTGTTTTTT. The whole variable domain, filled in from reference TRBV29-1 and TRBJ1-4, reads SAVISQKPSRDICQRGTSLTIQCQVDSQVTMMFWYRQQPGQSLTLIATANQGSEATYESGFVIDKFPISRPNLTFSTLTVSNMSPEDSSIYLCSVESGQGGEKLFFGSGTQLSVL.

The CDR3 is CASSSPPDTGELFF. CDR3 bases: TGTGCCAGCAGCTCGCCCCCGGACACCGGGGAGCTGTTTTTT. This chain joins TRBV5-4 and TRBJ2-2, with D unclear. V lost 3 bases to trimming and J lost 3 bases, with 9 bases between them. CDR1 is SGHNT and CDR2 is YYREEE in the germline V gene (reference sequence). The CDR3 runs to 14 residues.

This chain links TRBV19 with TRBJ2-3; 9 bases line up with TRBD1. V shed 6 bases and J 5 bases; nucleotides not matched to a gene: 9. Germline CDR1 is LNHDA and CDR2 is SQIVND (reference sequence). The CDR3 totals 15 residues. The CDR3 sequence is CASRPGQGLLDTQYF. The DNA of the CDR3 is TGTGCCAGTAGGCCGGGACAGGGATTGTTAGATACGCAGTATTTT.

This clone was observed at least ten times. In nucleotides, the CDR3 is TGCGCCAGCAGCCAAGGCCCACGGGGGGGAGGAACTGAAGCTTTCTTT. It codes for CASSQGPRGGGTEAFF. V gene TRBV4-1 combines with J gene TRBJ1-1; possibly TRBD1 for D (5 bases). The CDR3 runs to 16 residues. The germline CDR1 and CDR2 sequences are MGHRA and YSYEKL. The V end was cut by 1 base, the J end by 5 bases, with 17 bases between.

The chain employs TRBV11-2 and TRBJ1-2, with TRBD1 identical over 7 bases. The CDR3 extends over 17 amino acids. With V trimmed by 0 bases and J by 3 bases, 10 bases remained unmatched. Germline assignment: CDR1 SGHAT and CDR2 FQNNGV. The CDR3 DNA follows: TGTGCCAGCAGCTTAGATTGGACAGGACGTAGGGACTATGGCTACACCTTC. This encodes CASSLDWTGRRDYGYTF.

This clone was picked up one time. V gene TRBV19 combines with J gene TRBJ2-5; 12 bases are shared with TRBD2. The CDR3 is 16 residues long. The V gene end was trimmed by 4 bases and the J gene end by 2 bases; junction bases not matched to a gene: 5. CDR1 and CDR2 (germline): LNHDA, SQIVND (reference sequence). The CDR3 DNA follows: TGTGCCAGTAGTAGAAACGGACTAGCGGGACAAGAGACCCAGTACTTC. Translation gives CASSRNGLAGQETQYF.

This sequence joins TRBV13 and TRBJ1-1; D may be TRBD1 (5 bases). Germline lookup yields CDR1 PRHDT and CDR2 FYEKMQ (reference sequence). Trimming took 3 bases from V and 1 from J, leaving 12 bases between them. The CDR3 is 15 residues long. CDR3 nucleotide sequence: TGTGCCAGCAGCTTTAGATCCCAGGGGAACACTGAAGCTTTCTTT. The encoded protein is CASSFRSQGNTEAFF.

V is TRBV24-1 and J is TRBJ2-1, with D tentatively TRBD1 (6 bases). CDR1 is KGHDR and CDR2 is SFDVKD in the germline V gene. CDR3 length: 14 residues. Trimming stripped 7 bases from V and 6 bases from J, with 15 bases between. The CDR3 DNA follows: TGTGCCACCAGGGGCGTAGGACAGAGCAATGAGCAGTTCTTC. Its translation: CATRGVGQSNEQFF.

The V gene is TRBV12-5, the J gene TRBJ1-1; D call uncertain. V lost 3 bases to trimming and J lost 0 bases, with 5 bases between them. Germline V gene sequence: CDR1 LGHNT, CDR2 FRNRAP. The CDR3 is made up of 13 amino acids. The CDR3 here is CASGLGVNTEAFF. The DNA of the CDR3 is TGTGCTAGTGGTTTAGGAGTGAACACTGAAGCTTTCTTT. Full variable domain (outside the CDR3, taken from reference TRBV12-5 and TRBJ1-1): DARVTQTPRHKVTEMGQEVTMRCQPILGHNTVFWYRQTMMQGLELLAYFRNRAPLDDSGMPKDRFSAEMPDATLATLKIQPSEPRDSAVYFCASGLGVNTEAFFGQGTRLTVV.

The CDR3 coding sequence is TGTGCCTGGAGGGCCCCAAATTCACCCCTCCACTTT. It translates to CAWRAPNSPLHF. The chain recombines TRBV30 with TRBJ1-6; D gene unclear. CDR3 length: 12 residues. Trimming removed 3 bases from V and 7 bases from J, with 7 bases in between. The germline V gene encodes CDR1 GTSNPN and CDR2 SVGIG (reference sequence).